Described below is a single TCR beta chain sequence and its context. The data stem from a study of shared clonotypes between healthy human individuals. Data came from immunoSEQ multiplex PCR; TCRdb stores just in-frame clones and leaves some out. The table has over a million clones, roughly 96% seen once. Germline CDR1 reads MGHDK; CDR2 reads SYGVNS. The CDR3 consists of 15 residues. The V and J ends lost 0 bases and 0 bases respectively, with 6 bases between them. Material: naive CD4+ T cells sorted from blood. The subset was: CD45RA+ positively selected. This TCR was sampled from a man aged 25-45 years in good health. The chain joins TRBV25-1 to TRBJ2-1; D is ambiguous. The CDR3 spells CASSEYTRSYNEQFF. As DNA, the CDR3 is TGTGCCAGCAGTGAATATACCCGCTCCTACAATGAGCAGTTCTTC.